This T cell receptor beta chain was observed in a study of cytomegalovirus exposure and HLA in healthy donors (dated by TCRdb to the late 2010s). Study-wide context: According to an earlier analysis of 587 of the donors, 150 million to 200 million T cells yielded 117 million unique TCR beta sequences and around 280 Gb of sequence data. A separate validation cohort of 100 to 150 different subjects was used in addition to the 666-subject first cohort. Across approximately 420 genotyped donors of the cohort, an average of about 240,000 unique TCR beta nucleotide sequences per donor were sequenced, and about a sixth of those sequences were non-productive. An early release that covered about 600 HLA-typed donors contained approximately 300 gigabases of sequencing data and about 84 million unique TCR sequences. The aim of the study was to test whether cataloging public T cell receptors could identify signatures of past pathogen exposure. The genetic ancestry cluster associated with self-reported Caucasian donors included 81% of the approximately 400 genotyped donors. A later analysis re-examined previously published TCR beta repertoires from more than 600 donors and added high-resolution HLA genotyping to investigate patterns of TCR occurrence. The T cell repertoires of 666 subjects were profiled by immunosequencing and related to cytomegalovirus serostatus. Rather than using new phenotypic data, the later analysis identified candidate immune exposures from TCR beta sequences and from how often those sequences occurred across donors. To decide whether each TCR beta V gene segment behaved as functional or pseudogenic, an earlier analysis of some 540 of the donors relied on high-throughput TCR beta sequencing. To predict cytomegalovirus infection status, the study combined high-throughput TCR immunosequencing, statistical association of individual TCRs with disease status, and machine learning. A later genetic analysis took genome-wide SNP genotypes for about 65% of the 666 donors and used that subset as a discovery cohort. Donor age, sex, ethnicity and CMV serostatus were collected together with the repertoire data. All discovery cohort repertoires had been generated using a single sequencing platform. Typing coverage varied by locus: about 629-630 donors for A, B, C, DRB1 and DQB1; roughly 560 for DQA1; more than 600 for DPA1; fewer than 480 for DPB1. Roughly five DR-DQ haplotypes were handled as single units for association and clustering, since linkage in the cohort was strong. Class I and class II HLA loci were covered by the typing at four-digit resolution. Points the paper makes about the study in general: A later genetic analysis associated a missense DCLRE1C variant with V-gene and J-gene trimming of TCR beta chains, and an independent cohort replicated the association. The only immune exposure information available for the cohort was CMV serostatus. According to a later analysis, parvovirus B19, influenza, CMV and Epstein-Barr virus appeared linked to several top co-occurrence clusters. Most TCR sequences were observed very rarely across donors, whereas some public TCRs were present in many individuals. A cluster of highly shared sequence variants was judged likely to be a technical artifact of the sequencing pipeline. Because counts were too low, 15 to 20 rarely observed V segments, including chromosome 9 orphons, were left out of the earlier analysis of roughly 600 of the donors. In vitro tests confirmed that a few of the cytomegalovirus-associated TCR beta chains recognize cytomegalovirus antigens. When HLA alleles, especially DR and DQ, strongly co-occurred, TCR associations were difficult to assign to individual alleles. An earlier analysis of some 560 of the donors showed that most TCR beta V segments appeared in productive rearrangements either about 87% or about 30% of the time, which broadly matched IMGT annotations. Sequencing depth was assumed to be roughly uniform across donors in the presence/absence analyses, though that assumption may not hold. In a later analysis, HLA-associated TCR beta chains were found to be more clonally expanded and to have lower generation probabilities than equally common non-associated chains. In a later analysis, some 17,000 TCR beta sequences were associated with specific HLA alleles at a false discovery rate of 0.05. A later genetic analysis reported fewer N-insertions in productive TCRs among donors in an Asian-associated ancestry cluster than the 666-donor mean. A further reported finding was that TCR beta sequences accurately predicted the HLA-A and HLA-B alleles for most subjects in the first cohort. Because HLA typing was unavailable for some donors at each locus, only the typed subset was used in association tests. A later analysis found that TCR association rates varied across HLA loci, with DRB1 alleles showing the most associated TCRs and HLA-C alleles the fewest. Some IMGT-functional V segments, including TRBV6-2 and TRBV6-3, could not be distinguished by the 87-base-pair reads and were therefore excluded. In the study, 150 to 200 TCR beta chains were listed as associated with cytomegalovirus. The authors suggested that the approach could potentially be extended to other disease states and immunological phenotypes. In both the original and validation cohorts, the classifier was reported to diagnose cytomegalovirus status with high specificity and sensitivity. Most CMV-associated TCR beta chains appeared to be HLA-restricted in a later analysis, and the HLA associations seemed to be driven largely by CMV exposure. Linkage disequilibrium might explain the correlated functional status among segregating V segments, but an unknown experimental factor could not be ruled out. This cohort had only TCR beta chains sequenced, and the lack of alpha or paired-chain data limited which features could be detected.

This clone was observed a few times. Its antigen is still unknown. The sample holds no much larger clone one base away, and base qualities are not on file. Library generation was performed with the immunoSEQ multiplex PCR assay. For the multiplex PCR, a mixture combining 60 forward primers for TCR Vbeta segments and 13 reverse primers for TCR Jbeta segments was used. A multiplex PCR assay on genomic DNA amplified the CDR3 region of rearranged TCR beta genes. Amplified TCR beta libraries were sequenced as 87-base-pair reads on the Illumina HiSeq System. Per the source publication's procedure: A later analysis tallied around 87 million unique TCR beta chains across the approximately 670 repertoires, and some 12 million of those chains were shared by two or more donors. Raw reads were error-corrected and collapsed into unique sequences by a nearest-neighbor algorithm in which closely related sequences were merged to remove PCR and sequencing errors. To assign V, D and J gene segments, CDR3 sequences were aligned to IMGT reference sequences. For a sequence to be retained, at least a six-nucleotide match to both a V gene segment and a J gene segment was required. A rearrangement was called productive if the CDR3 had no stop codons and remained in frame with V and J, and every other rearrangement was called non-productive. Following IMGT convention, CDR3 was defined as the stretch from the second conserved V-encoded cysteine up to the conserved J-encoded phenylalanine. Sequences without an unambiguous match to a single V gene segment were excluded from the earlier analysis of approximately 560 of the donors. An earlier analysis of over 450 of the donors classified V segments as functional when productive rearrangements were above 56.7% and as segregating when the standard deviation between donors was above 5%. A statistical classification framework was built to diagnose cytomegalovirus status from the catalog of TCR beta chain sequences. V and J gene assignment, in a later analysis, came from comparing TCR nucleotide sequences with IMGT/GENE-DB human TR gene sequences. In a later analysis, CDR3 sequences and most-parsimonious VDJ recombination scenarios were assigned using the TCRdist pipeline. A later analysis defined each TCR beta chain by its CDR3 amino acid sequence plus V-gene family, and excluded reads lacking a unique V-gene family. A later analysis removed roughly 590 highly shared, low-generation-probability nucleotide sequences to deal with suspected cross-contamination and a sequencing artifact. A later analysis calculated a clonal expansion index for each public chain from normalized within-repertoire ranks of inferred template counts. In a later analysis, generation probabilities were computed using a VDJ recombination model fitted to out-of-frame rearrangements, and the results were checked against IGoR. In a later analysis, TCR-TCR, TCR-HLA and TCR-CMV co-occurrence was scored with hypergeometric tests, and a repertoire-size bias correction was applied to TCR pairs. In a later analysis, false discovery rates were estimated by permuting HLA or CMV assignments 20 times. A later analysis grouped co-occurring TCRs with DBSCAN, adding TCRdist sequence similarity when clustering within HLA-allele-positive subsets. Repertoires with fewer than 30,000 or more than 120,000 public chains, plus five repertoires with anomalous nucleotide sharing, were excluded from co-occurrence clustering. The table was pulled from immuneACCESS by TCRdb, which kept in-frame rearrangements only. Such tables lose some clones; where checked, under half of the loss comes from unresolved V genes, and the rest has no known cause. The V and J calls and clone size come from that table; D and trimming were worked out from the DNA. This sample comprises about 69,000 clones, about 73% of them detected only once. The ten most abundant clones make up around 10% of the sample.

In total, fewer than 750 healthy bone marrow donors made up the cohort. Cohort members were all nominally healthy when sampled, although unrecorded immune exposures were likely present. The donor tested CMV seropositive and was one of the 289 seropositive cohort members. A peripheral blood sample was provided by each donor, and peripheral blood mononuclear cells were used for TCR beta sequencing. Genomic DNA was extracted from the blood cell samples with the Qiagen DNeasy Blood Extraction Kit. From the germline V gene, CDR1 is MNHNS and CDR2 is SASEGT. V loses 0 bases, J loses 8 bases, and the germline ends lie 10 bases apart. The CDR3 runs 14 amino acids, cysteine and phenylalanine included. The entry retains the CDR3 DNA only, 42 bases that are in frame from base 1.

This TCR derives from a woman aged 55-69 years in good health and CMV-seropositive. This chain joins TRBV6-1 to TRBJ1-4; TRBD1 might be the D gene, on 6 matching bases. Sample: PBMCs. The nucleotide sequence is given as TGTGCCAGCAGTGAAGCTGGGGGCAGGGAAAAACTGTTTTTT. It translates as CASSEAGGREKLFF.